This T cell receptor (beta chain) comes out of a study of cytomegalovirus exposure and HLA in healthy donors. Turning to the study itself: Inside one of the first data releases sat 85 million or so unique TCRs taken from HLA-typed donors. Study observations and caveats: Researchers catalogued approximately 170 TCR beta chains as cytomegalovirus-associated. Segments of the TCR beta V type were, in most cases, productive about 87% or about 30% of the time in an earlier analysis.

The PCR contained 60 Vbeta and 13 Jbeta primers. Clones were read by immunoSEQ multiplex PCR, and TCRdb kept only the in-frame ones, dropping some. The table lists about 190,000 clones, roughly 80% of them singletons. To note about this clone: What it binds is unknown.

This CDR3 has 16 residues. After removal of 1 base from V and 4 bases from J, the junction contained 9 bases not matched to a gene. Per germline, CDR1 SGHVS and CDR2 FQNEAQ. The receptor was derived from a middle-aged man in good health and CMV-seropositive. Sequenced: PBMCs. The chain combines TRBV7-8 with TRBJ1-2; the match to TRBD1 covers 7 bases. CDR3 DNA sequence: TGTGCCAGCAGCTTAGTTGGACAGGTAGAGGGCTATGGCTACACCTTC. Amino acid sequence: CASSLVGQVEGYGYTF.